This T cell receptor (beta chain) derives from a study of blood T cell repertoires in COVID-19. The wider study: COVID-19 samples, acute and convalescent, were from the United States, Italy and Spain. From T cells, B-cell-depleted T cells, or PBMCs came the material, which was cDNA or gDNA.

Sequencing was performed with immunoSEQ multiplex PCR; in TCRdb, only in-frame clones are kept and a portion is missing. Of a few hundred thousand clones detected, more than 65% appear once; the ten largest clones hold 2.5% to 3.5%. CDR1 is LNHDA and CDR2 is SQIVND in the germline V gene (reference sequence). This CDR3 is built from 15 residues. The V gene end was trimmed by 5 bases and the J gene end by 4 bases; junction bases not matched to a gene: 7. Sequencing was carried out using peripheral blood. The J gene is TRBJ2-5, the V gene TRBV19; 10 positions match TRBD2. The sequence was obtained from a woman under 30 with acute or convalescent COVID-19. CDR3 coding DNA: TGTGCCAGTAGTTGGGCTAGCGGGAGAGTAGAGACCCAGTACTTC. It encodes CASSWASGRVETQYF.